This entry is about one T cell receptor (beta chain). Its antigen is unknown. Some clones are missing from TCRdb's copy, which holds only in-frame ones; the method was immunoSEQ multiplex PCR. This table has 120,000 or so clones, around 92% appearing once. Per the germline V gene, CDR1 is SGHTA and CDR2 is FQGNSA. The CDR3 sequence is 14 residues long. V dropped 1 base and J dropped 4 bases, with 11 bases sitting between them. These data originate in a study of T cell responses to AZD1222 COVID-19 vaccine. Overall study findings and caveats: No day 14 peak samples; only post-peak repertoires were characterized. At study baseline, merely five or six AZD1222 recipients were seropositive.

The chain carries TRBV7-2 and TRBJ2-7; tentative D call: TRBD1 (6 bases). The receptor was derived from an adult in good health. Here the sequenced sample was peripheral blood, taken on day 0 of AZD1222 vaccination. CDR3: CASSLGRQVYEQYF. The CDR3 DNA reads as TGTGCCAGCAGCTTAGGACGACAGGTATACGAGCAGTACTTC.